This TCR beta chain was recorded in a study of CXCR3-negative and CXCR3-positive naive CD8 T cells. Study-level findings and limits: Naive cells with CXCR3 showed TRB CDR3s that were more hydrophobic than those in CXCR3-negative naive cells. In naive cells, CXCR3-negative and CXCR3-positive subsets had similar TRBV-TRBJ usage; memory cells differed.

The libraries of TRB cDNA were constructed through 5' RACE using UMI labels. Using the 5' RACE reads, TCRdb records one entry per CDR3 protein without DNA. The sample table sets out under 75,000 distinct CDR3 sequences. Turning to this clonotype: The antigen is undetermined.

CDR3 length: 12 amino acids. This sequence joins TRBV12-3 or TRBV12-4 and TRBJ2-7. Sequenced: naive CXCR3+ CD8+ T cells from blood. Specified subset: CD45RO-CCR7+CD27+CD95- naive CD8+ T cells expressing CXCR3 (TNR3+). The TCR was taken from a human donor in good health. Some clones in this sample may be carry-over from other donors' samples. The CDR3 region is CASSQSFYEQYF.